This passage covers 12 T cell receptor beta chains from one sample sequenced in a study of cytomegalovirus exposure and HLA in healthy donors. 13 Jbeta primers and 60 Vbeta primers were used for the PCR. Sequencing was performed with immunoSEQ multiplex PCR; in TCRdb, only in-frame clones are kept and a portion is missing. This table has about 100,000 clones, 75% to 85% appearing once. The specimen was PBMCs. The receptors shown here come from a woman aged 50 to 65 in good health and CMV-seropositive.

This chain's CDR3 is CASSIGGQSNEKLFF. In DNA form, the CDR3 reads TGTGCCAGTAGTATCGGGGGACAGAGTAATGAAAAACTGTTTTTT. The rearrangement uses TRBV19 and TRBJ1-4; 7 bases fit TRBD1. Germline assignment: CDR1 LNHDA and CDR2 SQIVND (reference sequence). V gave up 3 bases and J gave up 4 bases; unmatched junction bases: 5. This CDR3 comprises 15 residues.

The chain recombines TRBV7-6 with TRBJ1-1, with a possible D match to TRBD1 (5 bases). Trimming took off 5 bases at V and 2 bases at J, with 9 bases between the two ends. This CDR3 is built from 13 residues. Germline V lookup: CDR1 SGHVS, CDR2 FNYEAQ. CDR3 region: CASSQTANTEAFF. The DNA for the CDR3 is TGTGCCAGCAGCCAGACAGCAAACACTGAAGCTTTCTTT.

This clone was seen only a few times. The sample contains more than one DNA sequence encoding this CDR3. V and J are TRBV25-1 and TRBJ2-7; 7 nucleotides agree with TRBD1. CDR1 and CDR2 (germline): MGHDK, SYGVNS. V lost 10 bases to trimming and J lost 2 bases; unmatched junction nucleotides: 14. There are 15 residues in the CDR3. CDR3 region: CATLLTDRFPYEQYF. In DNA form, the CDR3 reads TGTGCCACCCTCCTCACGGACAGGTTTCCCTACGAGCAGTACTTC.

The rearrangement joins TRBV14 to TRBJ1-1, with D hard to call. The germline CDR1 and CDR2 sequences are SGHDN and FVKESK. CDR3 length: 14 residues. Trimming removed 4 bases at V and 5 bases at J, with 14 bases between. CDR3 coding DNA: TGTGCCAGCAGCCGAACAGCCGGGAAGACTGAAGCTTTCTTT. Translation gives CASSRTAGKTEAFF. The complete variable domain, with remaining parts taken from reference TRBV14 and TRBJ1-1, reads EAGVTQFPSHSVIEKGQTVTLRCDPISGHDNLYWYRRVMGKEIKFLLHFVKESKQDESGMPNNRFLAERTGGTYSTLKVQPAELEDSGVYFCASSRTAGKTEAFFGQGTRLTVV.

V and J are TRBV28 and TRBJ2-7, with no clear D. The germline V and J ends were trimmed by 2 bases and 5 bases, with 13 bases remaining between them. CDR3 length equals 14 residues. CDR1 is MDHEN and CDR2 is SYDVKM in the germline V gene. The CDR3 nucleotides are TGTGCCAGCAGTTTACATCAGGCCCGGAACGAGCAGTACTTC. It yields the protein CASSLHQARNEQYF.

The chain links TRBV9 to TRBJ1-2; possibly TRBD1 for D (6 bases). Germline CDR1 is SGDLS and CDR2 is YYNGEE. V lost 3 bases and J lost 4, with 13 bases in between. The CDR3 is made up of 14 amino acids. The CDR3 loop is CASSAGQSGYGYTF. CDR3 DNA sequence: TGTGCCAGCAGCGCAGGACAGTCGGGCTATGGCTACACCTTC.

The V gene is TRBV13, the J gene TRBJ1-3; 9 nucleotides agree with TRBD1. The CDR3 sequence is 15 residues long. Germline V lookup: CDR1 PRHDT, CDR2 FYEKMQ (reference sequence). V gave up 3 bases and J gave up 4 bases; unmatched junction bases: 4. CDR3 in amino acids: CASSFGTGPGNTIYF. Here the CDR3 DNA reads TGTGCCAGCAGCTTCGGGACAGGGCCCGGAAACACCATATATTTT.

The CDR3 protein is CASKRRGSEETQYF. The CDR3 bases are TGCGCCAGCAAGCGCAGGGGAAGCGAGGAGACCCAGTACTTC. The chain employs TRBV5-1 and TRBJ2-5, with a tentative D call TRBD1 (6 bases). From germline, CDR1 is SGHRS and CDR2 YFSETQ. Trimming shortened V by 6 bases and J by 5 bases, and 17 bases separated the two germline ends. The CDR3 is made up of 14 amino acids.

V is TRBV6-5 and J is TRBJ1-1; weak D call: TRBD1 (6 bases). V gave up 7 bases and J gave up 1 base, with 10 bases separating them. Germline assignment: CDR1 MNHEY and CDR2 SVGAGI. The CDR3 runs 13 residues. CDR3 sequence: CASIGTRNTEAFF. The CDR3 DNA sequence: TGTGCCAGCATAGGGACACGGAACACTGAAGCTTTCTTT.

This chain connects TRBV6-6 to TRBJ2-7; D possibly corresponds to TRBD2 (6 bases). V lost 5 bases to trimming and J lost 4 bases, with 15 bases between them. CDR3 size: 14 residues. Germline V gene lookup returns CDR1 MNHNY and CDR2 SVGAGI (reference sequence). The CDR3 region is CASSRQPGVYEQYF. The CDR3 nucleotides are TGTGCCAGCAGTCGACAGCCGGGAGTTTACGAGCAGTACTTC.

A word on this clone: At one end, the junction sequence differs from germline, possibly due to a read error. The V call is TRBV7-9, the J call TRBJ1-1; D is undetermined. CDR3 length equals 16 residues. Germline CDR1 SEHNR, CDR2 FQNEAQ (reference sequence). The CDR3 DNA follows: TGTTCCAGCAGCTTAGCCCCTCAGGCCACGGGGACTGAAGCTTTCTTT. It yields the protein CSSSLAPQATGTEAFF.

The V and J genes are TRBV18 and TRBJ2-1; tentatively, D is TRBD1 (6 bases). The germline V gene encodes CDR1 KGHSH and CDR2 LQKENI. This CDR3 has 18 residues. The V end was cut by 2 bases, the J end by 4 bases, with 21 bases between. The CDR3 DNA follows: TGTGCCAGCTCACCAAGGGGGTTGGCCAGGGAATCATACAATGAGCAGTTCTTC. Residues: CASSPRGLARESYNEQFF.